These 27 T cell receptor beta chains share one sample of origin, sequenced in a study of T cells of healthy individuals. Using its own MiXCR run on the 5' RACE reads, TCRdb lists one record per CDR3 protein. Of about 96,000 distinct CDR3 sequences in the sample, roughly a sixth were seen once. The source of these receptors is a human donor in good health.

This clonotype has ten or more counts. For the CDR3, the DNA is TGTGCCAGCAGCCACCCGACCGGGACAACGAGCTACGAGCAGTACTTC. Translated, it gives CASSHPTGTTSYEQYF. This sequence joins TRBV9 and TRBJ2-7; possible D gene TRBD1, 6 bases. Per the germline V gene, CDR1 is SGDLS and CDR2 is YYNGEE. V lost 4 bases to trimming and J lost 3 bases, with 20 bases between them. This CDR3 region has 16 residues. The full variable domain, with the rest looked up from reference TRBV9 and TRBJ2-7, is DSGVTQTPKHLITATGQRVTLRCSPRSGDLSVYWYQQSLDQGLQFLIQYYNGEERAKGNILERFSAQQFPDLHSELNLSSLELGDSALYFCASSHPTGTTSYEQYFGPGTRLTVT.

V usage is TRBV4-3 and J usage is TRBJ1-2, with D possibly TRBD1 on 6 matching bases. The V gene lost 0 bases and the J gene lost 8 bases, with 13 bases spanning the gap. This CDR3 has 14 amino acids. The V gene's germline CDR1 is LGHNA and CDR2 YSLEER. CDR3 protein: CASSQEEGGRGYTF. CDR3 DNA: TGCGCCAGCAGCCAAGAAGAAGGGGGACGAGGCTACACCTTC.

The chain is built from TRBV5-5 and TRBJ2-6; 7 positions match TRBD1. Germline V lookup: CDR1 SGHKS, CDR2 YYEKEE (reference sequence). V lost 4 bases to trimming and J lost 9 bases; unmatched junction nucleotides: 7. The CDR3 totals 14 residues. The CDR3 coding sequence is TGTGCCAGCAGCGGACAGGCCCGCGGCAACGTCCTGACTTTC. It specifies CASSGQARGNVLTF.

This clonotype was seen more than once but under ten times. This chain joins TRBV12-3 or TRBV12-4 and TRBJ1-5, with 9 bases aligning to TRBD1. V lost 7 bases to trimming and J lost 2 bases; unmatched junction nucleotides: 6. The CDR3 consists of 15 residues. The CDR3 is CASTLGDRGNQPQHF. The CDR3 DNA reads TGTGCCAGCACCTTAGGGGACAGGGGCAATCAGCCCCAGCATTTT.

This clonotype was counted ten times or more. This sequence joins TRBV7-9 and TRBJ2-7; D uncertain. V shed 1 base and J shed 3 bases, with 7 bases lying between them. Germline CDR1 and CDR2: SEHNR and FQNEAQ (reference sequence). The CDR3 spans 13 residues. This chain's CDR3 is CASSLGPHYEQYF. DNA for the CDR3: TGTGCCAGCAGCTTAGGGCCCCACTACGAGCAGTACTTC.

The V gene is TRBV5-5, the J gene TRBJ1-1; D call uncertain. Germline CDR1 reads SGHKS; CDR2 reads YYEKEE (reference sequence). The V end was cut by 0 bases, the J end by 11 bases, with 8 bases between. There are 11 residues in the CDR3. CDR3 nucleotide sequence: TGTGCCAGCAGCTTGGCCCCAGAGGCTTTCTTT. Amino acids: CASSLAPEAFF.

In this sample, this clonotype turned up many times. V is TRBV25-1 and J is TRBJ1-6, with D possibly matching TRBD1 (6 bases). Germline V lookup: CDR1 MGHDK, CDR2 SYGVNS. This CDR3 has 14 amino acids. Trimming took off 0 bases at V and 10 bases at J, with 10 bases between the two ends. In nucleotides, the CDR3 is TGTGCCAGCAGTGAATATATTACAGGGTCACCCCTCCACTTT. Translated: CASSEYITGSPLHF.

This rearrangement joins TRBV6-2 or TRBV6-3 to TRBJ1-1; 8 bases are a match to TRBD1. The trim removed 6 bases at V and 0 bases at J, leaving 3 bases unmatched. The CDR3 runs 14 residues. CDR1 MNHEY and CDR2 SVGEGT come from the germline V gene. CDR3 bases: TGTGCCAGCAGAAGACAGGGGATGAACACTGAAGCTTTCTTT. It encodes CASRRQGMNTEAFF.

A note on this clonotype: This may stem from a read error, because a much larger clone lies one nucleotide away. Here the CDR3 DNA reads TGTGCCAGCAGCGTAGAGAGGGGACTAGCGGCCTACAATGAGCAGTTCTTC. This encodes CASSVERGLAAYNEQFF. The V gene is TRBV9, the J gene TRBJ2-1; 11 bases agree with TRBD2. Trimming at V came to 0 bases and at J to 2 bases, leaving 4 bases not matched to a gene. CDR3 length: 17 residues. Germline CDR1 reads SGDLS; CDR2 reads YYNGEE.

At least ten counts were recorded for this clonotype. The V call is TRBV5-1, the J call TRBJ2-1; D is ambiguous. The CDR3 extends over 16 amino acids. The ends were cut back, 2 bases at V and 4 bases at J, with 16 bases in the middle. The germline V gene encodes CDR1 SGHRS and CDR2 YFSETQ. The DNA for the CDR3 is TGCGCCAGCAGCTTACGTCGGGTAGGGAATTACAATGAGCAGTTCTTC. It codes for CASSLRRVGNYNEQFF. Combining the CDR3 with reference TRBV5-1 and TRBJ2-1 gives the whole variable domain KAGVTQTPRYLIKTRGQQVTLSCSPISGHRSVSWYQQTPGQGLQFLFEYFSETQRNKGNFPGRFSGRQFSNSRSEMNVSTLELGDSALYLCASSLRRVGNYNEQFFGPGTRLTVL.

This clonotype was seen a handful of times. The chain is built from TRBV29-1 and TRBJ2-3; D unresolved. The CDR3 contains 13 residues. The germline V and J ends were trimmed by 6 bases and 0 bases, with 10 bases remaining between them. Looked up from germline, CDR1 is SQVTM and CDR2 is ANQGSEA. This chain's CDR3 is CSVASTSTDTQYF. CDR3 DNA: TGCAGCGTGGCTTCCACTAGCACAGATACGCAGTATTTT.

The chain has TRBV20-1 and TRBJ1-5; D is uncertain. CDR3 length: 15 amino acids. The germline gives CDR1 DFQATT, CDR2 SNEGSKA (reference sequence). V lost 0 bases to trimming and J lost 0 bases, with 9 bases between them. The CDR3 DNA reads as TGCAGTGCTAGAGAGGACGTCTATAGCAATCAGCCCCAGCATTTT. Translated: CSAREDVYSNQPQHF.

This clonotype was observed a single time. The CDR3 loop reads CATEGDTNYGYTF. CDR3 in DNA: TGTGCCACTGAAGGGGACACCAACTATGGCTACACCTTC. The chain joins TRBV19 to TRBJ1-2; D may be TRBD1 (6 bases). There are 13 residues in the CDR3. Looked up from germline, CDR1 is LNHDA and CDR2 is SQIVND (reference sequence). V was cut by 10 bases and J by 2 bases, with 14 bases left in between.

This clonotype has ten or more counts. V is TRBV4-3 and J is TRBJ2-7; 7 bases agree with TRBD1. J gave up 2 bases and V 7 bases, and 11 bases lay outside the gene matches. The germline gives CDR1 LGHNA, CDR2 YSLEER. The CDR3 is 15 amino acids. CDR3 sequence (DNA): TGCGCCAGCACCCCCTCGGCAGGGGGTGCCTACGAGCAGTACTTC. Its translation is CASTPSAGGAYEQYF.

The chain joins TRBV7-8 to TRBJ1-6, with no clear D. The CDR3 contains 15 residues. Germline V gene data show CDR1 as SGHVS and CDR2 as FQNEAQ. The ends were cut back, 4 bases at V and 0 bases at J, with 7 bases in the middle. The CDR3 DNA follows: TGTGCCAGCAGCTACCAGAGCTCCTATAATTCACCCCTCCACTTT. Protein sequence: CASSYQSSYNSPLHF.

The V call is TRBV19, the J call TRBJ2-1; 9 bases map to TRBD2. CDR3 size: 16 residues. The V gene end was trimmed by 6 bases and the J gene end by 4 bases; junction bases not matched to a gene: 10. Germline-derived CDR1 and CDR2 are LNHDA and SQIVND (reference sequence). This CDR3 is CASSIPMRGGYNEQFF. CDR3 DNA sequence: TGTGCCAGTAGCATACCAATGCGGGGGGGTTACAATGAGCAGTTCTTC. The full variable domain, in which reference TRBV19 and TRBJ2-1 provide the parts outside the CDR3, is DGGITQSPKYLFRKEGQNVTLSCEQNLNHDAMYWYRQDPGQGLRLIYYSQIVNDFQKGDIAEGYSVSREKKESFPLTVTSAQKNPTAFYLCASSIPMRGGYNEQFFGPGTRLTVL.

This clonotype was detected only a few times. The rearrangement joins TRBV7-8 to TRBJ2-3; possibly TRBD1 for D (5 bases). Trimming cost V 1 base and J 3 bases, with 11 bases left between them. CDR1 and CDR2 from the germline V gene are SGHVS and FQNEAQ. There are 15 residues in the CDR3. The CDR3 protein is CASSLVQGLTDTQYF. DNA of the CDR3: TGTGCCAGCAGCTTAGTCCAGGGTCTAACAGATACGCAGTATTTT.

The gene calls are TRBV4-1 and TRBJ2-2; D is undetermined. The CDR3 totals 18 residues. The V end was cut by 3 bases, the J end by 3 bases, with 20 bases between. Germline CDR1 is MGHRA and CDR2 is YSYEKL. CDR3 DNA: TGCGCCAGCAGCCATCCGGGCCGACAACTTATCGACACCGGGGAGCTGTTTTTT. Translating it yields CASSHPGRQLIDTGELFF.

J is TRBJ1-5 and V is TRBV6-2 or TRBV6-3; possibly TRBD1 for D (6 bases). The germline V gene has CDR1 MNHEY and CDR2 SVGEGT. This CDR3 region has 16 residues. Trimming removed 4 bases at V and 7 bases at J, with 20 bases between. CDR3 DNA: TGTGCCAGCAGTTTCCCGACAGGTGAAGATGGACAGCCCCAGCATTTT. Its protein is CASSFPTGEDGQPQHF.

J is TRBJ1-5 and V is TRBV2; D not certain. Germline values: CDR1 SNHLY, CDR2 FYNNEI. This CDR3 is 13 amino acids long. V gave up 3 bases and J gave up 3 bases, with 6 bases separating them. CDR3 DNA sequence: TGTGCCAGCAGTGATCGACACAATCAGCCCCAGCATTTT. Its protein product is CASSDRHNQPQHF.

In its sample, this clonotype was seen a few times. This chain uses TRBV5-1 with TRBJ2-1, with D unresolved. CDR3 length equals 16 residues. The V gene lost 2 bases and the J gene lost 6 bases, with 18 bases spanning the gap. Per germline, CDR1 SGHRS and CDR2 YFSETQ. The CDR3 nucleotides are TGCGCCAGCAGCTTCGCGTGGGGTTCTGGGGTCAATGAGCAGTTCTTC. Its translation is CASSFAWGSGVNEQFF.

This rearrangement joins TRBV11-2 to TRBJ2-3, with unresolved D. The CDR3 is 15 amino acids. Looked up from germline, CDR1 is SGHAT and CDR2 is FQNNGV. V shed 1 base and J shed 5 bases, with 13 bases lying between them. The DNA for the CDR3 is TGTGCCAGCAGCTTAGGCCCGGCTCTGATAGATACGCAGTATTTT. Translation: CASSLGPALIDTQYF. The variable domain in full, with the rest retrieved from reference TRBV11-2 and TRBJ2-3, is EAGVAQSPRYKIIEKRQSVAFWCNPISGHATLYWYQQILGQGPKLLIQFQNNGVVDDSQLPKDRFSAERLKGVDSTLKIQPAKLEDSAVYLCASSLGPALIDTQYFGPGTRLTVL.

In this sample, this clonotype turned up many times. The chain uses TRBV20-1 and TRBJ2-7, with unresolved D. Germline CDR1 reads DFQATT; CDR2 reads SNEGSKA (reference sequence). With 4 bases removed from V and 7 bases from J, the gap between germline ends came to 14 bases. This CDR3 comprises 12 residues. The CDR3 DNA is TGCAGTGCTACAGTTTATAAAGGGGAGCAGTACTTC. Residues: CSATVYKGEQYF.

This chain uses TRBV2 with TRBJ2-1, with 8 bases identical to TRBD2. Germline CDR1 reads SNHLY; CDR2 reads FYNNEI. The CDR3 sequence is 15 residues long. V trimming: 5 bases; J trimming: 4 bases; junction bases outside the gene matches: 7. For the CDR3, the DNA is TGTGCCAGCAGTTACGGGACTAGTCCGTACAATGAGCAGTTCTTC. Translating it yields CASSYGTSPYNEQFF.

In this sample, this clonotype turned up many times. The chain has TRBV29-1 and TRBJ2-3; TRBD2 matches 8 bases. The CDR3 is 15 residues long. The germline CDR1 and CDR2 sequences are SQVTM and ANQGSEA. V lost 1 base to trimming and J lost 5 bases; unmatched junction nucleotides: 8. The CDR3 is CSVEGYREGVDTQYF. In nucleotides, the CDR3 is TGCAGCGTTGAAGGTTATCGGGAGGGCGTAGATACGCAGTATTTT.

This clonotype has a handful of counts. The CDR3 bases are TGCAGCGTAGGATGGGACAGGGGGAACGAGCAGTACTTC. It yields the protein CSVGWDRGNEQYF. The chain has TRBV29-1 and TRBJ2-7; 11 positions match TRBD1. V lost 6 bases to trimming and J lost 5 bases; unmatched junction nucleotides: 6. This CDR3 contains 13 residues. CDR1 and CDR2 (germline): SQVTM, ANQGSEA.

This clonotype was observed a few times. In nucleotides, the CDR3 is TGCAGCGTTGAGTCGGACGAACTGGGGGAGACCCAGTACTTC. Encoded protein: CSVESDELGETQYF. The chain joins TRBV29-1 to TRBJ2-5; D is undetermined. This CDR3 is built from 14 residues. The V gene's germline CDR1 is SQVTM and CDR2 ANQGSEA. The V gene lost 3 bases and the J gene lost 5 bases, with 16 bases spanning the gap.